This entry lists 32 T cell receptor beta chains sequenced from one sample in a study of T-cell reconstitution after alpha-beta-depleted transplantation in children. The authors prepared the TCRbeta library with unique molecular identifiers. Each CDR3 protein gets one entry after TCRdb re-called the PCR reads with MiXCR. The sample contains around 270,000 distinct CDR3 sequences, over 9.5% of which appear only once. Sequencing used PBMCs, obtained before TCRalphabeta/CD19-depleted stem cell transplant. Every receptor here comes from a boy younger than two with acute myeloid leukemia, due to receive a stem cell transplant.

This clonotype was detected many times. The J gene is TRBJ1-3, the V gene TRBV7-8; 7 nucleotides match TRBD1. The junction had 7 bases not matched to a gene; V was cut back by 4 bases and J by 4 bases. CDR1 and CDR2 (germline): SGHVS, FQNEAQ. CDR3 length: 15 amino acids. DNA for the CDR3: TGTGCCAGCAGCTCCCGACAGGGCAGCGGAAACACCATATATTTT. Protein sequence: CASSSRQGSGNTIYF.

This clonotype was counted at least ten times. This rearrangement joins TRBV20-1 to TRBJ1-5; a possible D gene is TRBD1 (5 bases). The CDR3 runs 14 residues. Germline values: CDR1 DFQATT, CDR2 SNEGSKA (reference sequence). The V and J ends lost 5 bases and 7 bases respectively, with 18 bases between them. The CDR3 DNA is TGCAGTGCTCGGTCCGGGACGGCGACCCAGCCCCAGCATTTT. Its translation: CSARSGTATQPQHF.

This clonotype has ten or more counts. The chain carries TRBV13 and TRBJ2-3; D possibly corresponds to TRBD2 (6 bases). This CDR3 region has 15 residues. Trimming left V 7 bases short and J 0 bases short, with 14 bases between. Germline loops: CDR1 PRHDT, CDR2 FYEKMQ (reference sequence). The CDR3 DNA reads as TGTGCCAGCACCACACGCGGGACCAGCACAGATACGCAGTATTTT. Translation: CASTTRGTSTDTQYF.

The V and J genes are TRBV28 and TRBJ2-7, with 8 bases aligning to TRBD2. With 11 bases clipped from V and 3 bases from J, the junction kept 12 bases outside the gene matches. The CDR3 is 14 residues long. Germline V CDR1 and CDR2: MDHEN, SYDVKM. The CDR3 coding sequence is TGTGCCTCCACTCCCGGACTAGCATACTACGAGCAGTACTTC. Translating gives CASTPGLAYYEQYF.

This clonotype was counted ten times or more. The chain links TRBV27 to TRBJ1-6, with a possible D match to TRBD1 (6 bases). CDR1 is MNHEY and CDR2 is SMNVEV in the germline V gene (reference sequence). CDR3 length: 13 amino acids. Trimming took 9 bases from V and 6 from J, leaving 12 bases between them. The CDR3 region is CASTGIGNSPLHF. The CDR3 DNA is TGTGCCAGTACAGGGATTGGTAATTCACCCCTCCACTTT.

This clonotype was seen many times. This chain joins TRBV4-3 and TRBJ2-7, with 9 positions matching TRBD2. The CDR3 is made up of 16 amino acids. Germline loops: CDR1 LGHNA, CDR2 YSLEER. V dropped 1 base and J dropped 5; count of bases not matched to a gene: 9. The CDR3 bases are TGCGCCAGCAGCCAAGTCCGCAGTAGCGGGAGCAACGAGCAGTACTTC. This codes for CASSQVRSSGSNEQYF.

This clonotype has a count of ten or more. The gene calls are TRBV9 and TRBJ2-2; 10 bases are a match to TRBD1. Germline CDR1 is SGDLS and CDR2 is YYNGEE. This CDR3 has 17 residues. V was pared by 4 bases and J by 4 bases, with 10 bases of the junction left unmatched. CDR3 residues: CASSPGQGFFLTGELFF. The CDR3 region has the DNA TGTGCCAGCAGCCCGGGACAGGGGTTTTTCCTCACCGGGGAGCTGTTTTTT.

This clonotype was recorded many times. This CDR3 reads CASSPDRGIYGYTF. DNA for the CDR3: TGTGCCAGCAGCCCGGACAGGGGTATCTATGGCTACACCTTC. This chain connects TRBV7-2 to TRBJ1-2; 9 nucleotides align to TRBD1. J was trimmed by 4 bases and V by 5 bases; bases with no gene match: 5. CDR1 SGHTA and CDR2 FQGNSA come from the germline V gene. This CDR3 contains 14 residues. Full variable domain (remainder filled in from reference TRBV7-2 and TRBJ1-2): GAGVSQSPSNKVTEKGKDVELRCDPISGHTALYWYRQSLGQGLEFLIYFQGNSAPDKSGLPSDRFSAERTGGSVSTLTIQRTQQEDSAVYLCASSPDRGIYGYTFGSGTRLTVV.

The sample holds many counts of this clonotype. V is TRBV29-1 and J is TRBJ1-2, with TRBD1 identical over 7 bases. V was clipped by 3 bases and J by 5 bases; unmatched bases: 6. The CDR3 has 13 amino acids. CDR1 is SQVTM, CDR2 ANQGSEA, per germline. CDR3 bases: TGCAGCGTTGATTCAAGACAGGGATATGGCTACACCTTC. It codes for CSVDSRQGYGYTF.

With respect to this clonotype: A read error is possible here, since a much larger clone lies one base away. The chain combines TRBV20-1 with TRBJ2-7, with 7 bases identical to TRBD1. Germline values: CDR1 DFQATT, CDR2 SNEGSKA (reference sequence). The CDR3 is made up of 13 amino acids. The CDR3 region has the DNA TGCGGTGCTAGAGGTAGGACAGGCTACGAGCAGTACTTC. Residues: CGARGRTGYEQYF.

This clonotype was recorded a few times. The J gene is TRBJ2-5, the V gene TRBV20-1; weak D call: TRBD1 (5 bases). The germline V and J ends were trimmed by 6 bases and 4 bases, with 12 bases remaining between them. This CDR3 region has 12 residues. Per the germline V gene, CDR1 is DFQATT and CDR2 is SNEGSKA (reference sequence). The CDR3 DNA reads TGCAGTGCAAGTCGGCAGGGAGAGACCCAGTACTTC. This encodes CSASRQGETQYF.

This clonotype was observed many times. The chain couples TRBV24-1 to TRBJ2-1; TRBD1 agrees at 9 bases. V was clipped by 3 bases and J by 6 bases; unmatched bases: 14. The CDR3 consists of 18 residues. In germline, CDR1 is KGHDR, CDR2 SFDVKD. CDR3 bases: TGTGCCACCAGTGATCCCCAATCGACAGGGGGGTATGGCAATGAGCAGTTCTTC. As protein: CATSDPQSTGGYGNEQFF.

This clonotype occurred many times. The rearrangement uses TRBV4-3 and TRBJ1-5; D is undetermined. V lost 0 bases to trimming and J lost 7 bases, with 7 bases between them. The CDR3 contains 13 residues. Germline V gene data show CDR1 as LGHNA and CDR2 as YSLEER. The CDR3 loop reads CASSQDSGQPQHF. CDR3 in DNA: TGCGCCAGCAGCCAAGACAGTGGCCAGCCCCAGCATTTT.

This clonotype was seen more than once but under ten times. The gene calls are TRBV7-2 and TRBJ2-2; the D call may be TRBD1 or TRBD2 (5 bases each). V lost 3 bases and J lost 5, with 16 bases in between. Germline V lookup: CDR1 SGHTA, CDR2 FQGNSA. The CDR3 contains 16 residues. In DNA, the CDR3 is TGTGCCAGCAGCTTGGGACCCGGAGTTTTTACCGGGGAGCTGTTTTTT. Its translation is CASSLGPGVFTGELFF.

The CDR3 DNA follows: TGTGCCAGCAGTTTGGGGTCAGGGGGTCGCCACCAAGAGACCCAGTACTTC. Translating gives CASSLGSGGRHQETQYF. The V and J genes are TRBV28 and TRBJ2-5; the match to TRBD1 covers 7 bases. With 3 bases clipped from V and 0 bases from J, the junction kept 10 bases outside the gene matches. The V gene's germline CDR1 is MDHEN and CDR2 SYDVKM. The CDR3 contains 17 residues.

This clonotype was detected ten times or more. The chain is built from TRBV7-6 and TRBJ1-5; D not resolved. Germline CDR1 reads SGHVS; CDR2 reads FNYEAQ. V gave up 5 bases and J gave up 5 bases, with 7 bases separating them. This CDR3 has 12 amino acids. The CDR3 sequence: CASSRGYQPQHF. The CDR3 DNA reads as TGTGCCAGCAGCCGAGGTTATCAGCCCCAGCATTTT. The variable domain in full, completed from reference TRBV7-6 and TRBJ1-5, reads GAGVSQSPRYKVTKRGQDVALRCDPISGHVSLYWYRQALGQGPEFLTYFNYEAQQDKSGLPNDRFSAERPEGSISTLTIQRTEQRDSAMYRCASSRGYQPQHFGDGTRLSIL.

This clonotype was seen repeatedly, ten times or more. V is TRBV12-3 or TRBV12-4 and J is TRBJ2-7; 7 positions agree with TRBD1. The J segment lost 2 bases and the V segment lost 4 bases, leaving 11 bases of the junction unmatched. The CDR3 is 16 residues long. In DNA form, the CDR3 reads TGTGCCAGCAGTTCCCGGGACAGCGAAAAGACCTACGAGCAGTACTTC. Translation: CASSSRDSEKTYEQYF.

This clonotype was seen at least ten times. V is TRBV14 and J is TRBJ2-1, with D unclear. Germline V CDR1 and CDR2: SGHDN, FVKESK. V shed 4 bases and J shed 5 bases, with 15 bases lying between them. CDR3 length equals 15 residues. The CDR3 DNA reads TGTGCCAGCAGCCGAAGATTTGACCCAGACAATGAGCAGTTCTTC. Translation: CASSRRFDPDNEQFF.

This clonotype came up many times. The rearrangement links TRBV28 to TRBJ2-1; D ambiguous. The germline CDR1 and CDR2 sequences are MDHEN and SYDVKM. CDR3 length: 13 residues. Trimming cost V 7 bases and J 6 bases, with 13 bases left between them. CDR3 sequence reads: CASNGRSFNEQFF. CDR3 DNA sequence: TGTGCCAGCAACGGTCGCAGCTTCAATGAGCAGTTCTTC.

The sample holds a few counts of this clonotype. In nucleotides, the CDR3 is TGTGCCAGCAGTTTATCCCTCCGTGGCCTAGGTGCCCAAGAGACCCAGTACTTC. As protein: CASSLSLRGLGAQETQYF. V is TRBV12-3 or TRBV12-4 and J is TRBJ2-5; D not resolved. The CDR3 contains 18 residues. The V gene lost 2 bases and the J gene lost 1 base, with 20 bases spanning the gap.

This clonotype has ten or more counts. The J gene is TRBJ2-1, the V gene TRBV5-1, with 8 bases lining up with TRBD1. The length of the CDR3 is 18 residues. V gave up 4 bases and J gave up 1 base; unmatched junction bases: 13. Germline-derived CDR1 and CDR2 are SGHRS and YFSETQ. CDR3: CASSPIVPGTGSYNEQFF. Written as DNA, the CDR3 is TGCGCCAGCAGCCCCATTGTCCCCGGGACAGGATCCTACAATGAGCAGTTCTTC.

At least ten counts were recorded for this clonotype. The V gene is TRBV10-3, the J gene TRBJ2-1; TRBD1 agrees at 10 bases. Germline CDR1 and CDR2: ENHRY and SYGVKD. This CDR3 is built from 16 residues. The ends lost 2 bases at V and 9 bases at J; junction bases unmatched: 10. This chain's CDR3 is CAISEDRGRKLGEQFF. The CDR3 DNA follows: TGTGCCATCAGTGAGGACAGGGGGCGGAAGCTCGGTGAGCAGTTCTTC.

This clonotype occurred many times. The chain uses TRBV27 and TRBJ2-1; D gene unclear. CDR1 is MNHEY and CDR2 is SMNVEV in the germline V gene (reference sequence). The V gene lost 5 bases and the J gene lost 8 bases, with 16 bases spanning the gap. CDR3 length equals 14 residues. The CDR3 here is CASSPPLESDEQFF. CDR3 nucleotides: TGTGCCAGCAGTCCCCCCCTAGAATCAGATGAGCAGTTCTTC.

This clonotype occurred a few times. The V call is TRBV18, the J call TRBJ2-2; tentatively, D is TRBD1 or TRBD2 (6 bases each). V shed 2 bases and J shed 6 bases, with 13 bases lying between them. Germline V gene data show CDR1 as KGHSH and CDR2 as LQKENI. The CDR3 extends over 15 amino acids. The CDR3 here is CASSPAGHGSGELFF. In DNA form, the CDR3 reads TGTGCCAGCTCACCAGCGGGACACGGTTCCGGGGAGCTGTTTTTT.

This clonotype was counted ten times or more. This chain connects TRBV28 to TRBJ2-7, with D maybe TRBD2 (5 bases). Deletions cut 3 bases from V and 3 bases from J, with 18 bases between. CDR3 length equals 16 residues. Germline V CDR1 and CDR2: MDHEN, SYDVKM. CDR3 sequence reads: CASSLLTWTGNYEQYF. The DNA for the CDR3 is TGTGCCAGCAGTTTGTTGACTTGGACTGGAAACTACGAGCAGTACTTC. Full variable domain (remainder filled in from reference TRBV28 and TRBJ2-7): DVKVTQSSRYLVKRTGEKVFLECVQDMDHENMFWYRQDPGLGLRLIYFSYDVKMKEKGDIPEGYSVSREKKERFSLILESASTNQTSMYLCASSLLTWTGNYEQYFGPGTRLTVT.

Many counts were recorded for this clonotype. This chain joins TRBV5-1 and TRBJ2-1; the D gene is possibly TRBD2 (6 bases). V lost 4 bases and J 0 bases, leaving 11 bases between the germline ends. Germline CDR1 SGHRS, CDR2 YFSETQ. The length of the CDR3 is 15 residues. The CDR3 sequence is CASSRDSSSYNEQFF. CDR3 nucleotide sequence: TGCGCCAGCAGCCGGGACTCCAGCTCCTACAATGAGCAGTTCTTC.

This clonotype was detected a few times. CDR3 sequence reads: CASSRMSTGNTEAFF. CDR3 bases: TGTGCCAGCAGCCGTATGTCGACAGGGAACACTGAAGCTTTCTTT. V and J are TRBV6-1 and TRBJ1-1, with D possibly matching TRBD1 (6 bases). This CDR3 has 15 residues. Germline V gene sequence: CDR1 MNHNS, CDR2 SASEGT. V lost 6 bases, J lost 1 base, and 15 bases lay in between.

This clonotype was detected many times. The chain combines TRBV5-1 with TRBJ2-7; the match to TRBD1 covers 12 bases. The CDR3 has 14 residues. Germline V lookup: CDR1 SGHRS, CDR2 YFSETQ. V gave up 4 bases and J gave up 5 bases; unmatched junction bases: 4. CDR3 DNA: TGCGCCAGCAGCGGGGGACAGGGGGCGCACGAGCAGTACTTC. Translation: CASSGGQGAHEQYF.

This clonotype was counted many times. The chain links TRBV27 to TRBJ1-5; D not certain. The CDR3 loop spans 17 amino acids. Trimming stripped 8 bases from V and 4 bases from J, with 24 bases between. Germline V lookup: CDR1 MNHEY, CDR2 SMNVEV (reference sequence). The CDR3 here is CASRRVLGNLGNQPQHF. DNA for the CDR3: TGTGCCAGCCGCCGGGTCCTCGGTAATCTTGGGAATCAGCCCCAGCATTTT.

A note on this clonotype: A much larger clone is a single base away; this may be a read error. V and J are TRBV2 and TRBJ2-1; 7 bases line up with TRBD1. CDR1 and CDR2 (germline): SNHLY, FYNNEI. CDR3 length equals 17 residues. In nucleotides, the CDR3 is TGTGCCAGCAGCCGGCGATTAACGACAGGGCCCTACTATGAGCAGTTCTTC. The encoded protein is CASSRRLTTGPYYEQFF.

Many counts were recorded for this clonotype. The chain couples TRBV28 to TRBJ2-1; tentative D call: TRBD2 (6 bases). V lost 1 base, J lost 0 bases, and 16 bases lay in between. The CDR3 is made up of 18 amino acids. Germline assignment: CDR1 MDHEN and CDR2 SYDVKM. DNA of the CDR3: TGTGCCAGCAGTTTATCCCCCCACCTAGCGAGCTCCTACAATGAGCAGTTCTTC. As protein: CASSLSPHLASSYNEQFF.

This clonotype was detected many times. V and J are TRBV20-1 and TRBJ2-2, with TRBD2 identical over 9 bases. V lost 4 bases and J lost 5; bases outside the gene matches: 8. CDR1 and CDR2 (germline): DFQATT, SNEGSKA (reference sequence). The CDR3 extends over 15 amino acids. CDR3 coding DNA: TGCAGTGCTAACCTAGCGGGAACGGGGACCGGGGAGCTGTTTTTT. Translating gives CSANLAGTGTGELFF.